The 2 T cell receptor beta chains below come from one sample, sequenced in a study of blood T cell repertoires in COVID-19. Here immunoSEQ multiplex PCR was the method, and the copy in TCRdb shows in-frame clones only, minus some. This sample has 200,000 to 250,000 clones; 70% to 85% occur once, and the top ten carry less than 15%. The sequencing input was peripheral blood. The source is a human donor in a cohort sampled during active COVID-19.

The chain is built from TRBV11-2 and TRBJ1-5; no reliable D call. Germline loops: CDR1 SGHAT, CDR2 FQNNGV. Deletions cut 5 bases from V and 6 bases from J, with 8 bases between. This CDR3 spans 12 amino acids. Here the CDR3 reads CASSQDVQPQHF. As DNA, the CDR3 is TGTGCCAGCAGCCAGGATGTTCAGCCCCAGCATTTT.

CDR3: CAIRLTGNSYEQYF. CDR3 nucleotides: TGTGCCATCAGATTGACAGGGAACTCCTACGAGCAGTACTTC. The chain recombines TRBV10-3 with TRBJ2-7, with 7 bases lining up with TRBD1. V lost 6 bases to trimming and J lost 0 bases; unmatched junction nucleotides: 5. The CDR3 extends over 14 amino acids. The germline CDR1 and CDR2 sequences are ENHRY and SYGVKD.